This T cell receptor beta chain was sequenced during a study of shared clonotypes between healthy human individuals. PCR replicates performed on unsorted PBMC used roughly 300 ng DNA, some 30,000 T cell genomes. Bulk PBMC genomic DNA spanned ten immunoSEQ deep plates. The assay was immunoSEQ multiplex PCR, and TCRdb's table has in-frame clones only and misses some. Here the sample spans around 510,000 clones, 70% to 80% being singletons. This clone has just a few counts. Sequenced: PBMCs. The source of this sequence is a woman aged 40 to 50 in good health. Some clones in this sample may be carry-over from other donors' samples.

CDR3 sequence (DNA): TGTGCCAGTAGTTCCCAAACTTCAAACACCGGGGAGCTGTTTTTT. Its protein product is CASSSQTSNTGELFF. The rearrangement links TRBV19 to TRBJ2-2; unclear D gene. The CDR3 sequence is 15 residues long. Germline CDR1 and CDR2: LNHDA and SQIVND (reference sequence). Trimming shortened V by 5 bases and J by 2 bases, and 12 bases separated the two germline ends.